This TCR beta chain comes out of a study of CD8 T cells in ankylosing spondylitis. Overall study results and limits: Under 10 highly homologous variants formed a TCR beta motif that appeared characteristic of ankylosing spondylitis blood. Clones tied to disease were said to be significantly enriched in matched ankylosing spondylitis synovial fluid.

The CDR3 has 14 amino acids. The V gene's germline CDR1 is SGHRS and CDR2 YFSETQ. Losses at the gene ends were 6 bases for V and 8 bases for J; bases not matched to a gene: 10. As for this clonotype: The antigen remains unidentified.

A quantitative 5'-RACE method, one with molecular barcodes, was used to make TCR beta libraries. One entry per CDR3 protein results from TCRdb running MiXCR on the 5' RACE reads. The sample lists about 750,000 distinct CDR3 sequences; around 20% were seen once. Sequenced material: blood, either unsorted or a sorted T cell fraction (not recorded which). This chain joins TRBV5-1 and TRBJ2-2; 7 bases match TRBD1. The sequence was collected from a male donor with ankylosing spondylitis. DNA of the CDR3: TGCGCCAGCACCCGGGACAGCTTTAAGGGGGAGCTGTTTTTT. This translates into CASTRDSFKGELFF.